This T cell receptor beta chain was observed in a study of vaccination and CD4 T cells after COVID-19. With the Oncomine TCR Beta short-read assay, DNA from cultured CD4+ T cells was sequenced. Someone extracted genomic DNA from cultured CD4+ T cells. One entry per CDR3 protein, called by TCRdb with MiXCR from the PCR reads. The repertoire holds about 26,000 distinct CDR3 sequences, with around 50% as singletons. CDR3 length: 17 residues. V was pared by 5 bases and J by 6 bases, with 13 bases of the junction left unmatched. Germline-derived CDR1 and CDR2 are SNHLY and FYNNEI. Turning to this clonotype: The target antigen is unknown.

As to treatment: approximately 9-day PBMC culture with coronavirus spike peptide pools or control peptides (ViraFEST assay). This specimen was CD4+ T cells from blood, cultured in vitro, taken before SARS-CoV-2 vaccination. The chain joins TRBV2 to TRBJ2-3; 11 bases fit TRBD2. The TCR originated in a human donor who received a COVID-19 vaccine. CDR3 DNA: TGTGCCAGCAGTTCCCCCGGGACTAGCGGCACTCTGGATACGCAGTATTTT. This sequence encodes CASSSPGTSGTLDTQYF. Full variable domain (outside the CDR3, taken from reference TRBV2 and TRBJ2-3): EPEVTQTPSHQVTQMGQEVILRCVPISNHLYFYWYRQILGQKVEFLVSFYNNEISEKSEIFDDQFSVERPDGSNFTLKIRSTKLEDSAMYFCASSSPGTSGTLDTQYFGPGTRLTVL.